Listed below are T cell receptor beta chains from one sample, sequenced in a study of patients and donors after allogeneic stem cell transplantation. TCRdb redid the calling of the RT-PCR reads with MiXCR, one entry per CDR3 protein. Of about a million distinct CDR3 sequences listed, approximately 19% are singletons. The sequencing sample was made of blood, either unsorted or a sorted T cell fraction (not recorded which). The receptors were gathered from a human donor who was either an allogeneic HSCT recipient or a stem cell or donor lymphocyte infusion donor (not recorded which). It is not recorded whose cells these are; they may come from a transplant donor. CDR3s leave out the opening cysteine and the closing phenylalanine or tryptophan. The D gene is left open where the match is weak. The size field is filled for only some rows; it gives once, few, many or a size class.

TRBV4-3,NA,few,TRBJ1-3,ASSPYGLSDTNTIY
TRBV6-1,TRBD1,few,TRBJ1-5,ASSGRQGASQPQH
TRBV15,NA,few,TRBJ1-1,ATSRDTQGPEAF
TRBV6-5,NA,few,TRBJ1-1,ASSYSSGATEAF
TRBV10-3,NA,NA,TRBJ2-1,AISEFPGTVDNEQF
TRBV7-2,NA,NA,TRBJ1-2,ASSVQWGVANYGYT
TRBV27,NA,NA,TRBJ1-1,ASSFTGRRNTEAF
TRBV2,TRBD1,NA,TRBJ1-4,ASRDRGPNVKLF
TRBV12-3/TRBV12-4,NA,NA,TRBJ2-2,ASRPTSYTGELF
TRBV6-5,NA,NA,TRBJ2-5,ASSYSGQGKTQY